Sequencing of this T cell receptor beta chain was carried out in a study of neurological immune-mediated disorders. A single record per CDR3 protein comes from TCRdb applying MiXCR to the 5' RACE reads. Of approximately 74,000 distinct CDR3 sequences listed, approximately 10% are singletons. This clonotype was seen ten or more times. The study used blood bank volunteers in Maryland, USA, as healthy controls. The unsorted libraries originated from 2 million PBMCs kept at -80 C. Material: PBMCs. The clonotype comes from a man aged 45-65 years in good health.

The CDR3 spells CATSRTLGLEGNEQFF. The CDR3 coding sequence is TGTGCCACCAGCAGGACCCTAGGACTAGAGGGGAATGAGCAGTTCTTC. This chain joins TRBV15 and TRBJ2-1, with 7 bases fitting TRBD2. CDR1 LNHNV and CDR2 YYDKDF come from the germline V gene (reference sequence). V shed 3 bases and J 7 bases; nucleotides not matched to a gene: 12. The CDR3 loop spans 16 amino acids.